A single sample is the source of the 21 T cell receptor beta chains below, sequenced in a study of response to subunit inactivated influenza vaccine. TCRdb independently ran MiXCR on the RT-PCR reads; one entry per CDR3 protein. The sample holds over 300,000 distinct CDR3 sequences, 21% seen once. This specimen was PBMCs from blood, taken around 22 months after vaccination. The origin of the receptors is a man aged 50-75 years who received an inactivated influenza vaccine.

V gene TRBV6-1 combines with J gene TRBJ1-2; D not certain. Germline-derived CDR1 and CDR2 are MNHNS and SASEGT. Trimming cost V 7 bases and J 4 bases, with 13 bases left between them. This CDR3 is built from 13 residues. CDR3 protein: CASTSREGYGYTF. CDR3 bases: TGTGCCAGCACCTCCCGAGAGGGCTATGGCTACACCTTC.

This chain links TRBV20-1 with TRBJ1-1; D is possibly TRBD1 (6 bases). The V end was cut by 6 bases, the J end by 5 bases, with 19 bases between. The CDR3 extends over 14 amino acids. CDR1 is DFQATT and CDR2 is SNEGSKA in the germline V gene (reference sequence). The CDR3 region has the DNA TGCAGTGCGAGCACCTTCGGCAGGGGAACTGAAGCTTTCTTT. It is translated as CSASTFGRGTEAFF.

This chain uses TRBV7-9 with TRBJ2-7; D perhaps matches TRBD1 (6 bases). The ends were cut back, 5 bases at V and 0 bases at J, with 8 bases in the middle. CDR3 length equals 13 residues. Per the germline V gene, CDR1 is SEHNR and CDR2 is FQNEAQ (reference sequence). CDR3 protein: CASSPGHSYEQYF. CDR3 DNA: TGTGCCAGCAGCCCGGGACACTCCTACGAGCAGTACTTC.

J is TRBJ1-1 and V is TRBV10-3, with D perhaps TRBD1 (5 bases). The germline CDR1 and CDR2 sequences are ENHRY and SYGVKD. The CDR3 is made up of 14 amino acids. V was shortened by 6 bases and J by 6 bases, with 17 bases between the two germline ends. CDR3 DNA sequence: TGTGCCATCAGCGACGGGCAGGGTCTAGCTGAAGCTTTCTTT. Protein sequence: CAISDGQGLAEAFF.

This chain links TRBV6-1 with TRBJ1-5; D remains unclear. There are 12 residues in the CDR3. Trimming took 2 bases from V and 5 from J, leaving 4 bases between them. Looked up from germline, CDR1 is MNHNS and CDR2 is SASEGT. The CDR3 DNA sequence: TGTGCCAGCAGTGAAATATATCAGCCCCAGCATTTT. Amino acid sequence: CASSEIYQPQHF.

This clonotype was observed a handful of times. CDR3 nucleotides: TGTGCCAGCAGTTCGACTGTCACTCTCAAAGGGACCCAGTACTTC. Translating it yields CASSSTVTLKGTQYF. This chain links TRBV12-3 or TRBV12-4 with TRBJ2-5; D gene ambiguous. Trimming stripped 4 bases from V and 7 bases from J, with 19 bases between. The length of the CDR3 is 15 residues.

This clonotype has more than one count but fewer than ten. The genes are TRBV20-1 and TRBJ1-5, with 7 bases fitting TRBD1. The CDR3 loop spans 14 amino acids. Germline CDR1 reads DFQATT; CDR2 reads SNEGSKA (reference sequence). J was trimmed by 3 bases and V by 6 bases; bases with no gene match: 8. The CDR3 DNA is TGCAGTGCCCCTCGACAGGGTAACAATCAGCCCCAGCATTTT. Protein product: CSAPRQGNNQPQHF.

The V gene is TRBV10-3, the J gene TRBJ2-3; the D is unclear. Germline V gene lookup returns CDR1 ENHRY and CDR2 SYGVKD. The CDR3 covers 14 residues. V was shortened by 5 bases and J by 1 base, with 10 bases between the two germline ends. CDR3 DNA sequence: TGTGCCATCAGTAAAAGTCAGGGCACAGATACGCAGTATTTT. Amino acids: CAISKSQGTDTQYF.

The J gene is TRBJ1-1, the V gene TRBV2; D gene ambiguous. Trimming stripped 8 bases from V and 3 bases from J, with 7 bases between. Per germline, CDR1 SNHLY and CDR2 FYNNEI. CDR3 size: 11 residues. The CDR3 spells CASLVDTEAFF. The CDR3 nucleotides are TGTGCCAGCCTGGTGGACACTGAAGCTTTCTTT. Together with reference TRBV2 and TRBJ1-1, the CDR3 gives the full variable domain: EPEVTQTPSHQVTQMGQEVILRCVPISNHLYFYWYRQILGQKVEFLVSFYNNEISEKSEIFDDQFSVERPDGSNFTLKIRSTKLEDSAMYFCASLVDTEAFFGQGTRLTVV.

The chain couples TRBV7-9 to TRBJ2-5, with D perhaps TRBD2 (5 bases). Germline CDR1 SEHNR, CDR2 FQNEAQ (reference sequence). Trimming removed 8 bases from V and 0 bases from J, with 16 bases in between. This CDR3 region has 15 residues. The CDR3 DNA follows: TGTGCCAGCGCCCCCAGTTCGGGGTACCAAGAGACCCAGTACTTC. This translates into CASAPSSGYQETQYF.

This clonotype was seen a few times. The rearrangement links TRBV2 to TRBJ1-2; 7 bases are a match to TRBD1. The V gene end was trimmed by 8 bases and the J gene end by 4 bases; junction bases not matched to a gene: 7. CDR1 SNHLY and CDR2 FYNNEI come from the germline V gene. The length of the CDR3 is 13 residues. As DNA, the CDR3 is TGTGCCAGCCCATCGGAGGGGGCCTATGGCTACACCTTC. Encoded protein: CASPSEGAYGYTF.

Only a few counts were recorded for this clonotype. The J gene is TRBJ1-2, the V gene TRBV10-3; weak D call: TRBD1 (5 bases). The CDR3 loop spans 15 amino acids. V lost 0 bases, J lost 6 bases, and 14 bases lay in between. Germline CDR1 reads ENHRY; CDR2 reads SYGVKD. CDR3 DNA: TGTGCCATCAGTGAGTCTGTTGGGGCGGAGGATGGCTACACCTTC. Translated, it gives CAISESVGAEDGYTF.

The table lists this clonotype with a few counts. The chain is built from TRBV5-6 and TRBJ2-7; 9 nucleotides line up with TRBD1. Germline CDR1 reads SGHDT; CDR2 reads YYEEEE. J was trimmed by 6 bases and V by 4 bases; bases with no gene match: 14. This CDR3 has 16 residues. Here the CDR3 reads CASSPAGTGRVREQYF. For the CDR3, the DNA is TGTGCCAGCAGCCCCGCCGGGACAGGGAGAGTACGCGAGCAGTACTTC.

V gene TRBV7-9 combines with J gene TRBJ2-5; D remains ambiguous. Per germline, CDR1 SEHNR and CDR2 FQNEAQ (reference sequence). This CDR3 contains 13 residues. The V end was cut by 5 bases, the J end by 3 bases, with 10 bases between. The CDR3 bases are TGTGCCAGCAGCCCTACCCTCAAAGAGACCCAGTACTTC. The encoded protein is CASSPTLKETQYF.

This clonotype has only a few counts. The V and J genes are TRBV12-3 or TRBV12-4 and TRBJ2-5; D unclear. There are 12 residues in the CDR3. V shed 6 bases and J shed 5 bases, with 10 bases lying between them. In nucleotides, the CDR3 is TGTGCCAGCAGAGACCCCGGGGAGACCCAGTACTTC. This sequence encodes CASRDPGETQYF.

Regarding this clonotype: One end of the junction does not line up with germline, which may come from a read error. The CDR3 spells CASSGGQGSSYNSALHF. In nucleotides, the CDR3 is TGCGCCAGCAGCGGTGGACAGGGAAGCTCCTATAATTCAGCCCTCCACTTT. The rearrangement uses TRBV5-1 and TRBJ1-6; 8 positions agree with TRBD1. CDR1 and CDR2 (germline): SGHRS, YFSETQ. The CDR3 sequence is 17 residues long.

In its sample, this clonotype was seen many times. The J gene is TRBJ1-3, the V gene TRBV11-2; D gene ambiguous. Germline-derived CDR1 and CDR2 are SGHAT and FQNNGV. The V end was cut by 5 bases, the J end by 1 base, with 6 bases between. The CDR3 covers 13 residues. The CDR3: CASSLTSGNTIYF. CDR3 in DNA: TGTGCCAGCAGCCTGACATCTGGAAACACCATATATTTT.

Worth noting for this clonotype: Its ends do not fully match the called genes, so a read error is possible. The V and J genes are TRBV28 and TRBJ1-5, with unresolved D. CDR3 length: 13 amino acids. CDR1 and CDR2 (germline): MDHEN, SYDVKM. This CDR3 reads CAGRARGVQAQHF. DNA for the CDR3: TGTGCCGGCCGTGCACGTGGGGTTCAGGCCCAGCATTTT.

This clonotype was seen only a few times. This chain connects TRBV5-1 to TRBJ1-2; D call uncertain. The CDR3 sequence is 14 residues long. The V end lost 0 bases, the J end lost 0 bases, and 6 bases lay between the germline ends. Germline loops: CDR1 SGHRS, CDR2 YFSETQ. The CDR3: CASSLVETNYGYTF. The CDR3, as DNA: TGCGCCAGCAGCTTGGTGGAAACTAACTATGGCTACACCTTC.

This chain joins TRBV3-1 and TRBJ1-2; tentatively, D is TRBD1 (5 bases). The CDR3 has 15 amino acids. Germline assignment: CDR1 LGHDT and CDR2 YNNKEL (reference sequence). The V end was cut by 4 bases, the J end by 4 bases, with 16 bases between. CDR3 sequence: CASSPQGRRGYGYTF. As DNA, the CDR3 is TGTGCCAGCAGCCCTCAAGGACGAAGGGGCTATGGCTACACCTTC.

This clonotype occurred a few times. The chain couples TRBV4-3 to TRBJ2-3; 7 bases align to TRBD2. With 0 bases clipped from V and 1 base from J, the junction kept 4 bases outside the gene matches. From germline, CDR1 is LGHNA and CDR2 YSLEER. CDR3 length: 16 amino acids. CDR3 nucleotides: TGCGCCAGCAGCCAAGATGGCGCGGGGGGCACAGATACGCAGTATTTT. Its protein product is CASSQDGAGGTDTQYF.